A selection of T cell receptor beta chains follows, all from one sample in a study of regulatory T cells in long-lasting Graves disease. Using its own MiXCR run on the multiplex PCR reads, TCRdb lists one record per CDR3 protein. The sample has 400,000 to 500,000 distinct CDR3 sequences, roughly 22% seen once; the top ten hold about an eighth. The material was peripheral blood mononuclear cells (PBMCs), obtained when the disease was refractory, from a patient treated with antithyroid drugs. The source is a female donor with Graves disease. Each CDR3 is given with its conserved first and last residue. A D gene is named only where the DNA matches it firmly. Clone sizes are given selectively: once, few, many, or a class where the clone is expanded.

v_call	cdr3_length	j_call	clone_size	d_call	cdr3_aa	cdr3_nt
TRBV6-2/TRBV6-3	10	TRBJ2-2	NA	NA	CASSRGELFF	TGTGCCAGCAGTCGGGGGGAGCTGTTTTTT
TRBV4-1	16	TRBJ2-7	NA	NA	CASSQGFGQGRHEQYF	TGCGCCAGCAGCCAAGGGTTTGGTCAGGGGCGGCACGAGCAGTACTTC
TRBV7-9	14	TRBJ1-6	many	TRBD1	CASSFGQGMPPLHF	TGTGCCAGCAGCTTCGGACAGGGTATGCCACCCCTCCACTTT
TRBV6-1	15	TRBJ1-5	few	NA	CASSEAKGLDQPQHF	TGTGCCAGCAGTGAAGCAAAGGGGCTTGATCAGCCCCAGCATTTT
TRBV19	17	TRBJ2-6	few	TRBD1	CASSLGQKNSGANVLTF	TGTGCCAGTAGTCTGGGACAGAAGAACTCTGGGGCCAACGTCCTGACTTTC
TRBV29-1	11	TRBJ2-7	many	NA	CSVDTSYEQYF	TGCAGCGTTGATACTTCCTACGAGCAGTACTTC
TRBV5-8	13	TRBJ1-2	few	NA	CASSFGMGNGYTF	TGTGCCAGCAGCTTCGGGATGGGGAACGGCTACACCTTC
TRBV20-1	13	TRBJ2-7	many	NA	CSASQGVAYEQYF	TGCAGTGCTAGCCAAGGTGTAGCCTACGAGCAGTACTTC
TRBV19	14	TRBJ1-1	NA	NA	CASSTLSTGTEAFF	TGTGCCAGTAGTACTCTATCCACGGGGACTGAAGCTTTCTTT
TRBV10-3	14	TRBJ1-4	few	NA	CAIAMGGTNEKLFF	TGTGCCATCGCTATGGGAGGGACTAATGAAAAACTGTTTTTT
TRBV11-2	12	TRBJ2-7	many	TRBD1	CASSQTGSEQYF	TGTGCCAGCAGCCAGACAGGGTCCGAGCAGTACTTC
TRBV7-9	14	TRBJ2-7	NA	NA	CASSFLSGTYEQYF	TGTGCCAGCAGCTTCCTCTCTGGCACCTACGAGCAGTACTTC
TRBV28	16	TRBJ1-6	many	TRBD1	CASSSYSGTDNSPLHF	TGTGCCAGCAGTTCCTACTCCGGGACAGATAATTCACCCCTCCACTTT
TRBV2	14	TRBJ1-5	many	NA	CASSGGVWNQPQHF	TGTGCCAGCAGTGGAGGGGTTTGGAATCAGCCCCAGCATTTT
TRBV14	14	TRBJ2-2	few	NA	CASSRWQNTGELFF	TGTGCCAGCAGCCGATGGCAGAACACCGGGGAGCTGTTTTTT
TRBV5-1	19	TRBJ2-7	NA	NA	CASSPEGAKGTSRSYEQYF	TGCGCCAGCAGCCCGGAGGGGGCCAAGGGGACGAGCCGGTCCTACGAGCAGTACTTC
TRBV6-1	17	TRBJ2-1	NA	NA	CASSIEGLPLSYNEQFF	TGTGCCAGCAGTATTGAAGGACTCCCGCTCTCCTACAATGAGCAGTTCTTC
TRBV28	13	TRBJ1-1	many	NA	CASSRIGGTEAFF	TGTGCCAGCAGTCGGATAGGGGGCACTGAAGCTTTCTTT
TRBV2	15	TRBJ2-7	many	TRBD2	CASSEVPSGSYEQYF	TGTGCCAGCAGTGAGGTACCTAGCGGGAGTTACGAGCAGTACTTC
TRBV6-1	15	TRBJ2-5	NA	TRBD2	CASRPQREGRETQYF	TGTGCCAGCAGACCTCAGCGGGAGGGCCGGGAGACCCAGTACTTC
TRBV6-2/TRBV6-3	15	TRBJ2-7	many	TRBD1	CASSEVGQGAYEQYF	TGTGCCAGCAGTGAAGTGGGGCAGGGGGCTTACGAGCAGTACTTC
TRBV2	13	TRBJ1-4	many	NA	CASRRQTNEKLFF	TGTGCCAGCAGGAGGCAGACTAATGAAAAACTGTTTTTT
TRBV7-8	15	TRBJ2-3	NA	TRBD1	CASSSRTGGTDTQYF	TGTGCCAGCAGCTCCCGGACAGGGGGGACAGATACGCAGTATTTT
TRBV6-1	21	TRBJ1-6	NA	TRBD1	CASSSPIGQGVMSSYNSPLHF	TGTGCCAGCAGCTCACCAATTGGACAGGGAGTAATGAGCTCCTATAATTCACCCCTCCACTTT
TRBV12-3/TRBV12-4	12	TRBJ1-2	many	NA	CASSFTGFGYTF	TGTGCCAGCAGTTTTACAGGGTTTGGCTACACCTTC
TRBV6-1	14	TRBJ1-5	many	TRBD1	CASSTGEGGQPQHF	TGTGCCAGCAGTACAGGGGAGGGGGGTCAGCCCCAGCATTTT
TRBV29-1	15	TRBJ2-1	NA	NA	CSVEDGTRRTNEQFF	TGCAGCGTTGAAGACGGGACTCGACGGACTAATGAGCAGTTCTTC
TRBV28	15	TRBJ2-7	many	NA	CASSSVADPSYEQYF	TGTGCCAGCAGTTCGGTGGCTGACCCATCCTACGAGCAGTACTTC
TRBV6-2/TRBV6-3	14	TRBJ2-7	many	TRBD2	CASRASGGPYEQYF	TGTGCCAGCAGGGCCAGCGGGGGCCCCTACGAGCAGTACTTC
TRBV24-1	16	TRBJ2-5	NA	NA	CATSDRGSGVRETQYF	TGTGCCACCAGTGATCGAGGGTCCGGGGTAAGAGAGACCCAGTACTTC
TRBV7-2	15	TRBJ2-2	many	NA	CASSLKRGITGELFF	TGTGCCAGCAGCTTAAAAAGGGGGATCACCGGGGAGCTGTTTTTT
TRBV20-1	12	TRBJ1-1	many	NA	CSARESLREAFF	TGCAGTGCTAGAGAGAGTCTCAGGGAGGCTTTCTTT
TRBV20-1	12	TRBJ1-3	once	NA	CSARETGNTIYF	TGCAGTGCTAGAGAGACGGGAAACACCATATATTTT
TRBV6-2/TRBV6-3	14	TRBJ1-6	many	NA	CASSYQGANSPLHF	TGTGCCAGCAGTTACCAAGGGGCTAATTCACCCCTCCACTTT
TRBV29-1	12	TRBJ1-1	many	TRBD1	CSAGTVNTEAFF	TGCAGCGCCGGGACAGTGAACACTGAAGCTTTCTTT
TRBV25-1	14	TRBJ1-2	NA	NA	CASSEFGKDYGYTF	TGTGCCAGCAGTGAATTCGGCAAGGACTATGGCTACACCTTC
TRBV12-3/TRBV12-4	12	TRBJ2-2	NA	NA	CANSRGTGELFF	TGTGCCAATAGTAGGGGAACCGGGGAGCTGTTTTTT
TRBV7-8	15	TRBJ2-5	NA	NA	CASSGYGETQETQYF	TGTGCCAGCAGCGGCTACGGGGAGACCCAAGAGACCCAGTACTTC
TRBV28	15	TRBJ2-2	many	TRBD2	CASSGGGGGTGELFF	TGTGCCAGCAGTGGCGGGGGGGGCGGTACCGGGGAGCTGTTTTTT
TRBV7-8	15	TRBJ2-7	few	TRBD2	CASSPLPLALYEQYF	TGTGCCAGCAGCCCACTCCCACTAGCGTTATACGAGCAGTACTTC
TRBV28	14	TRBJ2-7	many	TRBD2	CASSPSAGGYEQYF	TGTGCCAGCAGTCCCTCGGCGGGGGGCTACGAGCAGTACTTC
TRBV19	15	TRBJ1-5	many	NA	CASTKKGEGNQPQHF	TGTGCCAGTACCAAAAAGGGGGAGGGCAATCAGCCCCAGCATTTT
TRBV7-2	15	TRBJ2-5	few	NA	CASSLDGDSLETQYF	TGTGCCAGCAGCTTAGATGGGGACTCTTTGGAGACCCAGTACTTC
TRBV28	16	TRBJ1-2	few	NA	CASLNERAAANYGYTF	TGTGCCAGCTTAAATGAAAGGGCAGCAGCTAACTATGGCTACACCTTC
TRBV12-3/TRBV12-4	11	TRBJ1-6	many	NA	CASKGNSPLHF	TGTGCCAGCAAAGGGAATTCACCCCTCCACTTT
TRBV10-3	14	TRBJ1-4	NA	NA	CASAPMGINENLFF	TGTGCCAGCGCCCCTATGGGAATCAATGAAAATCTGTTTTTT
TRBV7-9	14	TRBJ2-7	few	TRBD1	CASSFGTAVYEQYF	TGTGCCAGCAGCTTCGGGACAGCCGTCTACGAGCAGTACTTC
TRBV19	12	TRBJ1-2	few	NA	CASYGLLEGYTF	TGTGCCAGTTACGGCTTGTTGGAGGGCTACACCTTC
TRBV7-8	14	TRBJ2-7	many	NA	CASSFRAAGQEQYF	TGTGCCAGCAGCTTCCGGGCAGCGGGCCAAGAGCAGTACTTC
TRBV10-3	16	TRBJ2-7	many	NA	CAISERSGSGVDEQYF	TGTGCCATCAGTGAGCGATCGGGTTCAGGTGTGGACGAGCAGTACTTC
TRBV7-3	15	TRBJ1-1	NA	NA	CASSPRVDKDTEAFF	TGTGCCAGCAGCCCACGGGTGGATAAGGACACTGAAGCTTTCTTT
TRBV28	13	TRBJ2-4	many	TRBD2	CASNVGGGNIQYF	TGTGCCAGCAATGTCGGGGGGGGAAACATTCAGTACTTC